A single sample is the source of the 24 T cell receptor beta chains below, sequenced in a study of identical twins. TCRdb reprocessed the 5' RACE reads via MiXCR and lists one record per CDR3 protein. Here the sample spans roughly 710,000 distinct CDR3 sequences, around 6% being singletons. The sequenced sample consisted of naive T cells sorted from blood. All receptors derive from a man aged 18 to 30 in good health.

This clonotype has a count of ten or more. The rearrangement links TRBV6-1 to TRBJ2-1; maybe TRBD2 (6 bases). V was clipped by 7 bases and J by 2 bases, with 15 bases between them. The CDR3 is 15 residues long. CDR1 and CDR2 (germline): MNHNS, SASEGT. CDR3 in DNA: TGTGCCAGCAATGTTGCGGCGGGGCCCTACAATGAGCAGTTCTTC. Amino acids: CASNVAAGPYNEQFF.

This clonotype was seen many times. The gene calls are TRBV29-1 and TRBJ1-5, with TRBD1 matching 7 bases. This CDR3 region has 12 residues. The germline V gene encodes CDR1 SQVTM and CDR2 ANQGSEA. The V gene end was trimmed by 7 bases and the J gene end by 4 bases; junction bases not matched to a gene: 4. CDR3 loop: CSAGTENQPQHF. CDR3 nucleotide sequence: TGCAGCGCCGGGACAGAGAATCAGCCCCAGCATTTT.

This clonotype was picked up a small number of times. The chain links TRBV7-3 to TRBJ1-5, with D unresolved. Deletions cut 1 base from V and 5 bases from J, with 30 bases between. Germline CDR1 reads SGHTA; CDR2 reads FQGTGA. The CDR3 has 21 amino acids. CDR3 sequence (DNA): TGTGCCAGCAGCTTAAAAGTTATCCGTACAGCCGCCGGCGGTGGCGATCAGCCCCAGCATTTT. Amino acids: CASSLKVIRTAAGGGDQPQHF.

V and J are TRBV28 and TRBJ2-7, with a tentative D call TRBD1 (6 bases). The length of the CDR3 is 13 residues. From germline, CDR1 is MDHEN and CDR2 SYDVKM. V was shortened by 6 bases and J by 6 bases, with 15 bases between the two germline ends. CDR3 DNA sequence: TGTGCCAGCAGCCCGACAGGTCAGGGCGAGCAGTACGTC. This gives the protein CASSPTGQGEQYV.

This clonotype was seen at least ten times. The V call is TRBV29-1, the J call TRBJ2-3; 11 bases agree with TRBD2. Germline assignment: CDR1 SQVTM and CDR2 ANQGSEA. J was trimmed by 4 bases and V by 7 bases; bases with no gene match: 7. CDR3 size: 14 residues. The CDR3: CSGIAGGPADTQYF. The CDR3 DNA reads TGCAGCGGGATAGCGGGAGGGCCCGCAGATACGCAGTATTTT.

This clonotype was seen more than once but under ten times. The V and J genes are TRBV27 and TRBJ2-1; maybe TRBD1 (6 bases). Per the germline V gene, CDR1 is MNHEY and CDR2 is SMNVEV (reference sequence). Trimming took 4 bases from V and 6 from J, leaving 16 bases between them. The CDR3 totals 15 residues. CDR3 loop: CASSSLPGTSNEQFF. The CDR3 nucleotides read TGTGCCAGCAGTTCTCTCCCCGGGACATCCAATGAGCAGTTCTTC.

The table lists this clonotype with a few counts. This sequence joins TRBV7-2 and TRBJ2-1; D call uncertain. Germline CDR1 SGHTA, CDR2 FQGNSA. The CDR3 length is 14 residues. The V gene lost 1 base and the J gene lost 5 bases, with 9 bases spanning the gap. The CDR3 DNA is TGTGCCAGCAGCTTAGTATTCAGCCACAATGAGCAGTTCTTC. It specifies CASSLVFSHNEQFF.

The V and J genes are TRBV6-5 and TRBJ2-3; D possibly uses TRBD1 or TRBD2 (5 bases each). This CDR3 is built from 12 residues. V lost 6 bases, J lost 5 bases, and 9 bases lay in between. Looked up from germline, CDR1 is MNHEY and CDR2 is SVGAGI. The CDR3 nucleotides read TGTGCCAGCAGGGGGGATGGAGATACGCAGTATTTT. The encoded protein is CASRGDGDTQYF.

This clonotype was counted between two and nine times. The rearrangement uses TRBV15 and TRBJ2-5; D is perhaps TRBD1 (6 bases). Trimming took 2 bases from V and 7 from J, leaving 11 bases between them. The CDR3 loop spans 13 amino acids. Germline CDR1 reads LNHNV; CDR2 reads YYDKDF (reference sequence). Written as DNA, the CDR3 is TGTGCCACCAGCAGACAGGGGAAGGGGACCCAGTACTTC. Translating it yields CATSRQGKGTQYF.

This clonotype has more than one count but fewer than ten. The chain uses TRBV7-9 and TRBJ1-1, with unresolved D. Germline V CDR1 and CDR2: SEHNR, FQNEAQ (reference sequence). V gave up 1 base and J gave up 0 bases, with 9 bases separating them. This CDR3 is built from 15 residues. The CDR3 loop is CASSLGINMNTEAFF. The DNA for the CDR3 is TGTGCCAGCAGCTTAGGGATCAACATGAACACTGAAGCTTTCTTT.

This clonotype has ten or more counts. The rearrangement joins TRBV15 to TRBJ2-1, with 7 positions matching TRBD2. Germline CDR1 and CDR2: LNHNV and YYDKDF (reference sequence). The CDR3 consists of 15 residues. The junction had 5 bases not matched to a gene; V was cut back by 6 bases and J by 0 bases. CDR3 nucleotides: TGTGCCACCAGGGGAGGGTCCATCTCCTACAATGAGCAGTTCTTC. Its protein product is CATRGGSISYNEQFF.

In this sample, this clonotype turned up many times. The chain carries TRBV7-2 and TRBJ1-1; the D is unclear. Germline V lookup: CDR1 SGHTA, CDR2 FQGNSA. Trimming took off 5 bases at V and 5 bases at J, with 15 bases between the two ends. The CDR3 has 14 amino acids. CDR3 sequence (DNA): TGTGCCAGCAGCCCTGTCTGGGGTGAAACTGAAGCTTTCTTT. This sequence encodes CASSPVWGETEAFF.

This clonotype has a handful of counts. V and J are TRBV12-3 or TRBV12-4 and TRBJ2-3, with 10 bases aligning to TRBD2. V trimming: 5 bases; J trimming: 1 base; junction bases outside the gene matches: 9. This CDR3 has 17 residues. CDR3: CASSPLGLARGTDTQYF. The CDR3 coding sequence is TGTGCCAGCAGTCCCTTGGGACTAGCGAGAGGCACAGATACGCAGTATTTT.

This sequence joins TRBV14 and TRBJ2-7; no definite D call. Per the germline V gene, CDR1 is SGHDN and CDR2 is FVKESK. The CDR3 consists of 18 residues. V shed 1 base and J shed 5 bases, with 24 bases lying between them. The CDR3 loop reads CASSQVSSWRPRPHEQYF. DNA of the CDR3: TGTGCCAGCAGCCAAGTAAGTAGCTGGCGCCCAAGACCCCACGAGCAGTACTTC.

In its sample, this clonotype was seen many times. The genes are TRBV5-1 and TRBJ2-3; D possibly matches TRBD1 or TRBD2 (5 bases each). CDR1 SGHRS and CDR2 YFSETQ come from the germline V gene. The CDR3 runs to 14 residues. V was shortened by 0 bases and J by 6 bases, with 11 bases between the two germline ends. The CDR3 DNA follows: TGCGCCAGCAGCTTGGGGGACCGGTTGGATACGCAGTATTTT. Its translation is CASSLGDRLDTQYF.

This clonotype appeared a few times. The gene calls are TRBV20-1 and TRBJ2-3; a possible D gene is TRBD2 (5 bases). Trimming took off 3 bases at V and 7 bases at J, with 17 bases between the two ends. CDR3 length: 14 amino acids. Per the germline V gene, CDR1 is DFQATT and CDR2 is SNEGSKA (reference sequence). CDR3 coding DNA: TGCAGTGCTAGTGTTCCCCACGGGGAGTATACGCAGTATTTT. Translating it yields CSASVPHGEYTQYF.

This clonotype showed up many times. This chain joins TRBV12-3 or TRBV12-4 and TRBJ2-3, with D uncertain. The V end was cut by 6 bases, the J end by 5 bases, with 6 bases between. This CDR3 spans 11 amino acids. This CDR3 is CASSPGDTQYF. The DNA for the CDR3 is TGTGCCAGCAGCCCGGGAGATACGCAGTATTTT.

This clonotype was seen at least ten times. This chain uses TRBV5-7 with TRBJ2-7, with 9 bases matching TRBD1. TRBV5-7 is annotated as an ORF whose role is uncertain. CDR3 length: 16 amino acids. Trimming cost V 4 bases and J 5 bases; bases outside gene matches: 13. The CDR3 DNA is TGTGCCAGCAGCCCCGGAAGGGGACAGGGCATCCACGAGCAGTACTTC. It yields the protein CASSPGRGQGIHEQYF.

The V gene is TRBV14, the J gene TRBJ2-3; 7 positions agree with TRBD2. The CDR3 is 16 residues long. Germline assignment: CDR1 SGHDN and CDR2 FVKESK. After removal of 0 bases from V and 0 bases from J, the junction contained 3 bases not matched to a gene. CDR3 coding DNA: TGTGCCAGCAGCCAAGACGGACTAGTGAGCACAGATACGCAGTATTTT. It is translated as CASSQDGLVSTDTQYF.

The genes are TRBV7-9 and TRBJ2-7; D is perhaps TRBD1 (6 bases). This CDR3 is 14 amino acids long. Germline loops: CDR1 SEHNR, CDR2 FQNEAQ (reference sequence). Deletions cut 6 bases from V and 0 bases from J, with 12 bases between. The CDR3 protein is CASSSRTASYEQYF. The CDR3, as DNA: TGTGCCAGCAGTTCCCGGACAGCCTCCTACGAGCAGTACTTC. The complete variable domain, with remaining parts taken from reference TRBV7-9 and TRBJ2-7, reads DTGVSQNPRHKITKRGQNVTFRCDPISEHNRLYWYRQTLGQGPEFLTYFQNEAQLEKSRLLSDRFSAERPKGSFSTLEIQRTEQGDSAMYLCASSSRTASYEQYFGPGTRLTVT.

This clonotype was counted only a few times. V and J are TRBV6-5 and TRBJ1-1, with D perhaps TRBD1 (5 bases). From germline, CDR1 is MNHEY and CDR2 SVGAGI. V shed 5 bases and J shed 10 bases, with 14 bases lying between them. The CDR3 covers 12 residues. CDR3 DNA sequence: TGTGCCAGCAGTCAGGGCCGTGCATCAGCTTTCTTT. Translated, it gives CASSQGRASAFF.

The chain uses TRBV4-2 and TRBJ2-1; D is uncertain. CDR1 is LGHNA and CDR2 is YNFKEQ in the germline V gene. Trimming pared 2 bases from V and 1 base from J, leaving 12 bases between. The CDR3 has 16 amino acids. CDR3: CASSQTQAESYNEQFF. DNA of the CDR3: TGTGCCAGCAGCCAAACTCAGGCGGAGTCCTACAATGAGCAGTTCTTC.

This clonotype was picked up a small number of times. The V gene is TRBV29-1, the J gene TRBJ1-1; D is undetermined. The CDR3 spans 14 residues. Germline loops: CDR1 SQVTM, CDR2 ANQGSEA. Deletions cut 4 bases from V and 0 bases from J, with 12 bases between. CDR3 nucleotide sequence: TGCAGCGTTGCTCTTCAGGTCATGAACACTGAAGCTTTCTTT. Residues: CSVALQVMNTEAFF.

Ten or more counts support this clonotype. This chain connects TRBV20-1 to TRBJ2-5; 8 nucleotides match TRBD2. CDR1 is DFQATT and CDR2 is SNEGSKA in the germline V gene (reference sequence). V dropped 5 bases and J dropped 4; count of bases not matched to a gene: 12. The CDR3 covers 15 residues. The CDR3 bases are TGCAGTGCTGAATCGGGAGGGAATAGAAGAGAGACCCAGTACTTC. Its translation: CSAESGGNRRETQYF.